The 17 T cell receptor beta chains reported below all come from one sample, sequenced in a study of blood T cells in healthy people across ages. Alongside a J-beta primer mix, a sample-barcoded 5' primer served in a second PCR lasting about 7 to 11 cycles. TCRdb redid the calling of the 5' RACE reads with MiXCR, one entry per CDR3 protein. This table holds around 1.5 million distinct CDR3 sequences, about 31% found once. Sequenced: blood. These receptor sequences come from a woman under 40 in good health.

A few counts support this clonotype. V gene TRBV9 combines with J gene TRBJ1-5, with 8 positions matching TRBD1. The junction had 7 bases not matched to a gene; V was cut back by 7 bases and J by 7 bases. Germline values: CDR1 SGDLS, CDR2 YYNGEE. There are 13 residues in the CDR3. The CDR3: CASGLTGDQPQHF. The CDR3 DNA is TGTGCCAGCGGCCTGACAGGGGACCAGCCCCAGCATTTT.

CDR3 coding DNA: TGTGCCAGCAGCACTAGGGACGGGTATGGCTACACCTTC. The encoded protein is CASSTRDGYGYTF. The genes are TRBV7-9 and TRBJ1-2, with D possibly being TRBD1 (5 bases). V lost 5 bases and J lost 5, with 12 bases in between. The CDR3 loop spans 13 amino acids. CDR1 SEHNR and CDR2 FQNEAQ come from the germline V gene (reference sequence). Using reference TRBV7-9 and TRBJ1-2 for the parts outside the CDR3, the full variable domain is DTGVSQNPRHKITKRGQNVTFRCDPISEHNRLYWYRQTLGQGPEFLTYFQNEAQLEKSRLLSDRFSAERPKGSFSTLEIQRTEQGDSAMYLCASSTRDGYGYTFGSGTRLTVV.

The chain uses TRBV20-1 and TRBJ2-1, with D tentatively TRBD2 (6 bases). CDR1 and CDR2 from the germline V gene are DFQATT and SNEGSKA (reference sequence). Trimming shortened V by 1 base and J by 4 bases, and 11 bases separated the two germline ends. CDR3 length equals 14 residues. CDR3 sequence: CSARGGSGYNEQFF. For the CDR3, the DNA is TGCAGTGCTAGAGGGGGTAGCGGTTACAATGAGCAGTTCTTC.

The rearrangement uses TRBV30 and TRBJ1-1; unclear D gene. Germline V CDR1 and CDR2: GTSNPN, SVGIG (reference sequence). The CDR3 length is 10 residues. V lost 2 bases and J lost 5, with 3 bases in between. The DNA for the CDR3 is TGTGCCTGGAGTTCAACTGAAGCTTTCTTT. It is translated as CAWSSTEAFF.

The rearrangement uses TRBV30 and TRBJ1-2, with D perhaps matching TRBD1 (5 bases). This CDR3 region has 11 residues. The germline CDR1 and CDR2 sequences are GTSNPN and SVGIG (reference sequence). The V end lost 8 bases, the J end lost 8 bases, and 15 bases lay between the germline ends. The CDR3 loop reads CAGETVNGYTF. The CDR3 DNA reads as TGTGCCGGAGAGACAGTAAACGGCTACACCTTC.

At least ten counts were recorded for this clonotype. The V call is TRBV12-3 or TRBV12-4, the J call TRBJ2-7, with D tentatively TRBD1 (6 bases). CDR3 length: 16 amino acids. Trimming took off 0 bases at V and 5 bases at J, with 17 bases between the two ends. For the CDR3, the DNA is TGTGCCAGCAGTTTAGCCTATGACAGGTTGGGACACGAGCAGTACTTC. Amino acids: CASSLAYDRLGHEQYF.

Comment on this clonotype: The junction shows a germline mismatch at one end, possibly a read error. The rearrangement links TRBV6-1 to TRBJ1-5; no clear D. Germline V gives CDR1 MNHNS, CDR2 SASEGT. CDR3 length: 13 residues. This CDR3 reads CASTSDGHQPQHF. CDR3 sequence (DNA): TGTGCCAGCACCTCTGACGGGCATCAGCCTCAGCATTTT.

The chain uses TRBV6-6 and TRBJ1-4; a possible D gene is TRBD1 (5 bases). V shed 0 bases and J shed 4 bases, with 15 bases lying between them. In germline, CDR1 is MNHNY, CDR2 SVGAGI (reference sequence). The CDR3 is made up of 17 amino acids. The CDR3 DNA sequence: TGTGCCAGCAGTTACTCTACCGGGGGTGCTCATAATGAAAAACTGTTTTTT. Amino acid sequence: CASSYSTGGAHNEKLFF.

Ten or more counts support this clonotype. This chain links TRBV29-1 with TRBJ2-7, with 7 nucleotides matching TRBD2. V was pared by 1 base and J by 3 bases, with 9 bases of the junction left unmatched. Germline loops: CDR1 SQVTM, CDR2 ANQGSEA. The CDR3 covers 15 residues. The DNA of the CDR3 is TGCAGCGTTGAAGGGGCGGGAGATGGCGGCTACGAGCAGTACTTC. It encodes CSVEGAGDGGYEQYF.

This chain links TRBV6-1 with TRBJ2-3; D may be TRBD2 (7 bases). The germline V and J ends were trimmed by 6 bases and 2 bases, with 12 bases remaining between them. The CDR3 is 14 residues long. The V gene's germline CDR1 is MNHNS and CDR2 SASEGT. DNA of the CDR3: TGTGCCAGCAGCGGGGGGCCCTTCACAGATACGCAGTATTTT. Translated, it gives CASSGGPFTDTQYF.

For this clonotype: One junction end does not reproduce the germline sequence, and a read error may be involved. V is TRBV7-3 and J is TRBJ2-3; unclear D gene. There are 17 residues in the CDR3. The germline V gene encodes CDR1 SGHTA and CDR2 FQGTGA. The CDR3: CAGSLGGGRLDTDTQYF. The CDR3 DNA follows: TGTGCCGGCAGCTTAGGTGGTGGACGCCTAGACACAGATACGCAGTATTTT.

This clonotype was picked up one time. V and J are TRBV4-2 and TRBJ2-2, with a possible D match to TRBD2 (5 bases). Deletions cut 1 base from V and 2 bases from J, with 11 bases between. Germline V gene lookup returns CDR1 LGHNA and CDR2 YNFKEQ. The CDR3 consists of 16 residues. For the CDR3, the DNA is TGTGCCAGCAGCCAAGTTATGGACTCAAACACCGGGGAGCTGTTTTTT. This codes for CASSQVMDSNTGELFF.

The V gene is TRBV5-4, the J gene TRBJ2-3; D is perhaps TRBD1 or TRBD2 (6 bases each). CDR3 length equals 14 residues. V lost 4 bases and J lost 3, with 12 bases in between. Germline assignment: CDR1 SGHNT and CDR2 YYREEE (reference sequence). CDR3 in amino acids: CASSPGAETDTQYF. The CDR3 DNA follows: TGTGCCAGCAGCCCGGGGGCAGAGACAGATACGCAGTATTTT.

This clonotype came up a few times. The rearrangement uses TRBV6-2 or TRBV6-3 and TRBJ1-1; 8 bases match TRBD1. V was pared by 5 bases and J by 2 bases, with 4 bases of the junction left unmatched. Germline V gives CDR1 MNHEY, CDR2 SVGEGT. CDR3 size: 14 residues. The CDR3 sequence is CASSNDRGNTEAFF. As DNA, the CDR3 is TGTGCCAGCAGTAATGACAGGGGTAACACTGAAGCTTTCTTT.

The chain joins TRBV29-1 to TRBJ2-4; perhaps TRBD2 as D (5 bases). In germline, CDR1 is SQVTM, CDR2 ANQGSEA. V lost 6 bases and J 9 bases, leaving 18 bases between the germline ends. This CDR3 region has 13 residues. In DNA, the CDR3 is TGCAGCGTACGGCTAGCTCTCTTGGGCATTCAGTACTTC. Residues: CSVRLALLGIQYF.

The chain recombines TRBV5-1 with TRBJ2-7; D is uncertain. The V end lost 3 bases, the J end lost 1 base, and 8 bases lay between the germline ends. Germline loops: CDR1 SGHRS, CDR2 YFSETQ. The length of the CDR3 is 13 residues. CDR3 sequence: CASSSWESYEQYF. The CDR3 coding sequence is TGCGCCAGCAGCTCCTGGGAATCCTACGAGCAGTACTTC.

The rearrangement links TRBV5-1 to TRBJ2-2, with D uncertain. The CDR3 covers 15 residues. Germline loops: CDR1 SGHRS, CDR2 YFSETQ. The ends were cut back, 2 bases at V and 4 bases at J, with 12 bases in the middle. CDR3 sequence reads: CASSFNVAGTGELFF. CDR3 bases: TGCGCCAGCAGCTTCAATGTGGCTGGCACCGGGGAGCTGTTTTTT. The whole variable domain, remainder taken from reference TRBV5-1 and TRBJ2-2, is KAGVTQTPRYLIKTRGQQVTLSCSPISGHRSVSWYQQTPGQGLQFLFEYFSETQRNKGNFPGRFSGRQFSNSRSEMNVSTLELGDSALYLCASSFNVAGTGELFFGEGSRLTVL.